This T cell receptor (beta chain) came from a study of T cell changes during pregnancy in multiple sclerosis. TCRdb keeps only in-frame clones here, not all; method: immunoSEQ multiplex PCR. The table has around 12,000 clones, more than 70% seen once. V lost 0 bases and J lost 2, with 8 bases in between. The CDR3 covers 16 residues. Germline lookup yields CDR1 LGHNA and CDR2 YSLEER. The sample here was CD8+ T cells from peripheral blood mononuclear cells, taken in the second trimester of pregnancy. The V call is TRBV4-3, the J call TRBJ2-6, with D maybe TRBD2 (5 bases). This TCR was recovered from a female donor in good health, enrolled as a control in a pregnancy study. CDR3 coding DNA: TGCGCCAGCAGCCAAGATCACGGGGCTGGGGCCAACGTCCTGACTTTC. Its protein is CASSQDHGAGANVLTF.